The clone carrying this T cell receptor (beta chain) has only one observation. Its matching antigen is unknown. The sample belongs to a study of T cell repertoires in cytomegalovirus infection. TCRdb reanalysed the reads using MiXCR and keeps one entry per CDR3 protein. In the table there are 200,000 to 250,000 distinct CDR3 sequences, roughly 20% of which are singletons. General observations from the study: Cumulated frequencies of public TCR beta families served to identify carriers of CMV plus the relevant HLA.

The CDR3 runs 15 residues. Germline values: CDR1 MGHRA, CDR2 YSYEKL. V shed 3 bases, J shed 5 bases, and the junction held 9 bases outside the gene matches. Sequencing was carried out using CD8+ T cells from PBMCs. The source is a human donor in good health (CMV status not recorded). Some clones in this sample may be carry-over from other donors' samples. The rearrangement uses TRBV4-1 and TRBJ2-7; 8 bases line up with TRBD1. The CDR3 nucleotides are TGCGCCAGCAGCCAGGGGACAGGCCCGCGGAACGAGCAGTACTTC. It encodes CASSQGTGPRNEQYF.